This T cell receptor (beta chain) is drawn from a study of T cell clusters in autoimmune cytopenias. CDR1 and CDR2 from the germline V gene are SGHAT and FQNNGV. The CDR3 spans 13 residues. TRB was amplified from 250 ng of peripheral blood genomic DNA per sample. TRB rearrangements were amplified by touch-down multiplex PCR with mixed TRB-A/B primers. One entry per CDR3 protein, without DNA, is what TCRdb gives after re-calling the multiplex PCR reads. This table holds around 11,000 distinct CDR3 sequences. These sequences were also reported in another study, on T cell repertoires in aging, cancer and after chemotherapy.

Material: peripheral blood. The receptor was derived from a human donor in good health. V usage is TRBV11-2 and J usage is TRBJ2-7. CDR3 residues: CASSFEASYEQYF. Supplemented by reference TRBV11-2 and TRBJ2-7, the full variable domain reads EAGVAQSPRYKIIEKRQSVAFWCNPISGHATLYWYQQILGQGPKLLIQFQNNGVVDDSQLPKDRFSAERLKGVDSTLKIQPAKLEDSAVYLCASSFEASYEQYFGPGTRLTVT.